These 30 T cell receptor beta chains originate from one sample sequenced in a study of cytomegalovirus exposure and HLA in healthy donors. The PCR was carried out with 60 Vbeta primers and 13 Jbeta primers. Method: immunoSEQ multiplex PCR; TCRdb's copy keeps in-frame clones and lacks some. The repertoire holds under 120,000 clones, with 60% to 85% as singletons. Sequenced input: PBMCs. Source of these receptors: a female donor in good health and CMV-seropositive.

The CDR3 reads CASSEGLAGAPYNEQFF. CDR3 bases: TGTGCCAGCAGCGAGGGACTAGCGGGAGCGCCCTACAATGAGCAGTTCTTC. This chain joins TRBV7-9 and TRBJ2-1; 14 bases fit TRBD2. Germline CDR1 SEHNR, CDR2 FQNEAQ (reference sequence). The CDR3 has 17 amino acids. Germline trimming cut 5 bases from V and 2 bases from J; bases unmatched to any gene: 5.

The V gene is TRBV25-1, the J gene TRBJ2-7; D not resolved. Germline V gene sequence: CDR1 MGHDK, CDR2 SYGVNS. CDR3 size: 15 residues. V gave up 4 bases and J gave up 3 bases, with 16 bases separating them. The CDR3: CASSGPSGFDYEQYF. Here the CDR3 DNA reads TGTGCCAGCAGTGGACCCTCCGGGTTCGACTACGAGCAGTACTTC.

CDR3 nucleotides: TGTGCTAGTGGTTCCCTGAATTACAGGGGGAATGAAAAACTGTTTTTT. This encodes CASGSLNYRGNEKLFF. The chain joins TRBV12-5 to TRBJ1-4, with TRBD1 matching over 8 bases. Per the germline V gene, CDR1 is LGHNT and CDR2 is FRNRAP. The CDR3 consists of 16 residues. The V and J ends lost 4 bases and 5 bases, in that order; junction bases with no gene match: 9.

The rearrangement joins TRBV7-3 to TRBJ2-1, with D perhaps matching TRBD2 (5 bases). The CDR3 sequence is 14 residues long. CDR1 and CDR2 (germline): SGHTA, FQGTGA. V lost 5 bases and J 7 bases, leaving 15 bases between the germline ends. CDR3 protein: CASSQSGGGNEQFF. The CDR3 DNA is TGTGCCAGCAGCCAATCTGGAGGTGGGAATGAGCAGTTCTTC.

The gene calls are TRBV5-1 and TRBJ2-3, with a weak D call TRBD2 (6 bases). Trimming took 0 bases from V and 3 from J, leaving 14 bases between them. The CDR3 extends over 16 amino acids. Per germline, CDR1 SGHRS and CDR2 YFSETQ. The DNA for the CDR3 is TGCGCCAGCAGCTTGGTGTCCGGGAGCAGTACAGATACGCAGTATTTT. It is translated as CASSLVSGSSTDTQYF.

This clone has a single count. The chain links TRBV19 to TRBJ2-1; 12 positions agree with TRBD1. Germline loops: CDR1 LNHDA, CDR2 SQIVND (reference sequence). The junction had 21 bases not matched to a gene; V was cut back by 4 bases and J by 8 bases. The CDR3 is 20 amino acids. CDR3 sequence: CASSNGPGQGANSGPHEQFF. Here the CDR3 DNA reads TGTGCCAGTAGTAACGGCCCGGGACAGGGGGCTAATTCCGGCCCCCATGAGCAGTTCTTC.

The rearrangement joins TRBV7-8 to TRBJ1-1; D possibly corresponds to TRBD1 (6 bases). V was clipped by 0 bases and J by 5 bases, with 16 bases between them. Germline V gene sequence: CDR1 SGHVS, CDR2 FQNEAQ. This CDR3 has 16 amino acids. DNA for the CDR3: TGTGCCAGCAGCTTAGCGGTAAGGGGGACGAGGACTGAAGCTTTCTTT. Translated: CASSLAVRGTRTEAFF.

A few counts support this clone. This chain connects TRBV6-1 to TRBJ1-5; unclear D gene. CDR3 length equals 13 residues. Germline V gives CDR1 MNHNS, CDR2 SASEGT. V gave up 7 bases and J gave up 6 bases, with 13 bases separating them. This CDR3 is CASKEYSGQPQHF. The DNA for the CDR3 is TGTGCCAGCAAAGAGTATTCCGGTCAGCCCCAGCATTTT.

The count of this clone is one. V and J are TRBV9 and TRBJ1-1; 7 bases line up with TRBD1. This CDR3 has 14 residues. V shed 4 bases, J shed 10 bases, and the junction held 13 bases outside the gene matches. Germline-derived CDR1 and CDR2 are SGDLS and YYNGEE. The DNA of the CDR3 is TGTGCCAGCAGCCCCAAGACAGGGAGCGCCTCAGCTTTCTTT. Its translation: CASSPKTGSASAFF.

The gene calls are TRBV4-1 and TRBJ2-7, with D maybe TRBD2 (5 bases). Trimming stripped 1 base from V and 0 bases from J, with 13 bases between. This CDR3 comprises 16 residues. CDR1 is MGHRA, CDR2 YSYEKL, per germline. The CDR3 DNA sequence: TGCGCCAGCAGCCAAGGGCCAAGCGGAATCTCCTACGAGCAGTACTTC. This translates into CASSQGPSGISYEQYF.

The CDR3 sequence is CATSRAFTGKDTEAFF. In DNA form, the CDR3 reads TGTGCCACCAGCAGAGCCTTCACAGGGAAGGACACTGAAGCTTTCTTT. The chain is built from TRBV15 and TRBJ1-1, with D tentatively TRBD1 (6 bases). This CDR3 has 16 amino acids. Germline values: CDR1 LNHNV, CDR2 YYDKDF (reference sequence). V lost 1 base, J lost 3 bases, and 15 bases lay in between.

The chain is built from TRBV28 and TRBJ2-7, with 7 bases identical to TRBD1. The germline CDR1 and CDR2 sequences are MDHEN and SYDVKM. The CDR3 sequence is 13 residues long. The trim removed 7 bases at V and 7 bases at J, leaving 10 bases unmatched. As DNA, the CDR3 is TGTGCCAGCATGAAACGACTCAGGGGGGAGCAGTACTTC. Encoded protein: CASMKRLRGEQYF.

The rearrangement uses TRBV28 and TRBJ2-1; the D is unclear. The CDR3 consists of 15 residues. Deletions cut 5 bases from V and 0 bases from J, with 11 bases between. Germline CDR1 MDHEN, CDR2 SYDVKM. As DNA, the CDR3 is TGTGCCAGCAGTCTCCCGGGTAGCTCCTACAATGAGCAGTTCTTC. As protein: CASSLPGSSYNEQFF.

The J gene is TRBJ2-3, the V gene TRBV28; 7 positions agree with TRBD2. J lost 2 bases, V lost 3 bases, and 2 bases had no gene match. The CDR3 sequence is 14 residues long. Germline V gives CDR1 MDHEN, CDR2 SYDVKM. The CDR3 loop is CASSFGGVTDTQYF. The CDR3 DNA sequence: TGTGCCAGCAGTTTTGGGGGGGTCACAGATACGCAGTATTTT. Full variable domain (missing parts from reference TRBV28 and TRBJ2-3): DVKVTQSSRYLVKRTGEKVFLECVQDMDHENMFWYRQDPGLGLRLIYFSYDVKMKEKGDIPEGYSVSREKKERFSLILESASTNQTSMYLCASSFGGVTDTQYFGPGTRLTVL.

This chain links TRBV18 with TRBJ2-3; a weak D match, TRBD1 (5 bases). The CDR3 has 15 residues. V was pared by 3 bases and J by 1 base, with 11 bases between. Germline CDR1 KGHSH, CDR2 LQKENI. The CDR3 DNA follows: TGTGCCAGCTCACCGCTGGCAGGGCGCACAGATACGCAGTATTTT. The encoded protein is CASSPLAGRTDTQYF.

This chain uses TRBV7-8 with TRBJ1-4; TRBD1 agrees at 10 bases. The germline V gene encodes CDR1 SGHVS and CDR2 FQNEAQ. CDR3 length: 15 residues. J lost 10 bases, V lost 2 bases, and 7 bases had no gene match. CDR3 region: CASSLSGTGVGKLFF. CDR3 nucleotide sequence: TGTGCCAGCAGCTTATCCGGGACAGGGGTTGGAAAACTGTTTTTT.

The V call is TRBV27, the J call TRBJ1-6, with 7 bases fitting TRBD1. Trimming cost V 6 bases and J 3 bases; bases outside gene matches: 5. Germline CDR1 is MNHEY and CDR2 is SMNVEV (reference sequence). This CDR3 contains 15 residues. CDR3 sequence: CASRKGAIYNSPLHF. The CDR3, as DNA: TGTGCCAGCAGAAAGGGGGCTATCTATAATTCACCCCTCCACTTT.

This rearrangement joins TRBV21-1 to TRBJ2-7; TRBD2 is taken as the D call from the table, unchecked against the DNA. TRBV21-1 is assigned pseudogene status. The CDR3 is 14 residues long. The CDR3 nucleotides read TGTGCCAGCAGCAAAGGTGCGGGTTCCTACGAGCAGTACTTC. Protein: CASSKGAGSYEQYF.

In its sample, this clone was seen a few times. The rearrangement uses TRBV5-1 and TRBJ1-1; D is unclear. V was trimmed by 0 bases and J by 4 bases, leaving 13 bases between them. This CDR3 region has 15 residues. The germline gives CDR1 SGHRS, CDR2 YFSETQ. Here the CDR3 DNA reads TGCGCCAGCAGCTTGGGGTCGTGGTCGGGCACTGAAGCTTTCTTT. It translates to CASSLGSWSGTEAFF.

CDR3 amino acids: CASSPSSGTAKTYEQYF. Here the CDR3 DNA reads TGTGCCAGTAGTCCGTCGTCCGGGACAGCAAAGACCTACGAGCAGTACTTC. V gene TRBV19 combines with J gene TRBJ2-7; 7 nucleotides line up with TRBD1. This CDR3 is 17 amino acids long. With V trimmed by 5 bases and J by 2 bases, 15 bases remained unmatched. Germline assignment: CDR1 LNHDA and CDR2 SQIVND (reference sequence).

V gene TRBV7-2 combines with J gene TRBJ1-4; D is ambiguous. Per the germline V gene, CDR1 is SGHTA and CDR2 is FQGNSA. V lost 5 bases, J lost 0 bases, and 10 bases lay in between. This CDR3 region has 15 residues. This chain's CDR3 is CASSPRVSTNEKLFF. The DNA of the CDR3 is TGTGCCAGCAGCCCGCGGGTATCAACTAATGAAAAACTGTTTTTT.

The chain links TRBV6-6 to TRBJ2-7, with TRBD1 identical over 7 bases. The CDR3 is 16 amino acids. V dropped 4 bases and J dropped 0; count of bases not matched to a gene: 9. CDR1 is MNHNY and CDR2 is SVGAGI in the germline V gene (reference sequence). The CDR3 sequence is CASSSNLGQNSYEQYF. In DNA form, the CDR3 reads TGTGCCAGCAGTTCCAACCTGGGACAGAACTCCTACGAGCAGTACTTC.

The chain couples TRBV6-1 to TRBJ2-7, with D possibly TRBD1 on 6 matching bases. Per germline, CDR1 MNHNS and CDR2 SASEGT. The CDR3 is 15 residues long. The V and J ends lost 6 bases and 3 bases respectively, with 18 bases between them. The CDR3 bases are TGTGCCAGCAGCGACAGGCAGGGAGCAAACTACGAGCAGTACTTC. Translated, it gives CASSDRQGANYEQYF.

J is TRBJ1-3 and V is TRBV6-5; 7 bases match TRBD1. Germline loops: CDR1 MNHEY, CDR2 SVGAGI. V was pared by 7 bases and J by 0 bases, with 6 bases of the junction left unmatched. CDR3 length equals 15 residues. The CDR3 here is CASTNRGSSGNTIYF. CDR3 in DNA: TGTGCCAGCACCAACAGGGGTAGCTCTGGAAACACCATATATTTT.

The genes are TRBV7-2 and TRBJ1-1, with 8 bases matching TRBD1. V gave up 1 base and J gave up 3 bases; unmatched junction bases: 7. Looked up from germline, CDR1 is SGHTA and CDR2 is FQGNSA. The CDR3 totals 16 residues. In DNA, the CDR3 is TGTGCCAGCAGCTTAGTTACCCAGGGGGCCGACACTGAAGCTTTCTTT. Its translation is CASSLVTQGADTEAFF.

The chain's CDR3 is CASSWGLNTGELFF. As DNA, the CDR3 is TGTGCCAGCAGCTGGGGGCTGAACACCGGGGAGCTGTTTTTT. This chain uses TRBV7-3 with TRBJ2-2; a weak D match, TRBD1 (6 bases). The ends were cut back, 4 bases at V and 1 base at J, with 7 bases in the middle. This CDR3 comprises 14 residues. Germline CDR1 and CDR2: SGHTA and FQGTGA.

The V call is TRBV2, the J call TRBJ2-7; 7 positions agree with TRBD2. Per germline, CDR1 SNHLY and CDR2 FYNNEI. J was trimmed by 5 bases and V by 8 bases; bases with no gene match: 9. CDR3 size: 13 residues. CDR3 in amino acids: CASREESPHEQYF. The CDR3 DNA is TGTGCCAGCCGGGAGGAGAGTCCCCACGAGCAGTACTTC.

The rearrangement links TRBV6-1 to TRBJ1-2, with TRBD1 matching over 10 bases. This CDR3 spans 15 amino acids. V was pared by 5 bases and J by 2 bases, with 5 bases of the junction left unmatched. Germline CDR1 reads MNHNS; CDR2 reads SASEGT. The CDR3 region is CASSWGQGKNYGYTF. CDR3 DNA sequence: TGTGCCAGCAGTTGGGGACAGGGGAAAAACTATGGCTACACCTTC.

V usage is TRBV28 and J usage is TRBJ1-5; a weak D match, TRBD1 (6 bases). This CDR3 spans 16 amino acids. V lost 0 bases and J lost 2, with 11 bases in between. The germline gives CDR1 MDHEN, CDR2 SYDVKM. The CDR3 DNA sequence: TGTGCCAGCAGTTTATGGAGGACAGTTCGCAATCAGCCCCAGCATTTT. Its protein is CASSLWRTVRNQPQHF.

The CDR3 loop is CASSLAGAGYGYTF. The CDR3 DNA follows: TGTGCCAGCAGCTTAGCAGGGGCAGGCTATGGCTACACCTTC. The chain uses TRBV7-3 and TRBJ1-2, with a tentative D call TRBD1 (6 bases). Germline V gene sequence: CDR1 SGHTA, CDR2 FQGTGA. Trimming removed 2 bases at V and 4 bases at J, with 11 bases between. The CDR3 runs to 14 residues.